A single sample gave rise to the 14 T cell receptor beta chains below, sequenced in a study of OX40 agonist ivuxolimab in advanced cancers. Clones were read by immunoSEQ multiplex PCR, and TCRdb kept only the in-frame ones, dropping some. The sample contains 60,000 or so clones, around 87% of which appear only once. This specimen consisted of CD4+ or CD8+ T cells sorted from blood, obtained in a trial of the OX40 agonist ivuxolimab. Receptor source: an adult with an advanced solid tumor such as melanoma, head and neck, liver or kidney cancer.

A note on this clone: At one end, the junction sequence differs from germline, possibly due to a read error. The rearrangement links TRBV7-7 to TRBJ2-3; 8 positions match TRBD2. This CDR3 region has 15 residues. The V gene's germline CDR1 is SSHAT and CDR2 FNYEAQ (reference sequence). The DNA of the CDR3 is TGTGCTAGCAGCTTTAGCGGGATGGTAGGAGATACGCAGTATTTT. Translation: CASSFSGMVGDTQYF.

The rearrangement uses TRBV19 and TRBJ1-1, with D possibly being TRBD1 (6 bases). The V end lost 5 bases, the J end lost 12 bases, and 25 bases lay between the germline ends. This CDR3 spans 15 amino acids. Germline loops: CDR1 LNHDA, CDR2 SQIVND (reference sequence). The DNA for the CDR3 is TGTGCCAGTAGTCCCACCTGGGGGGGGGCGAGCGAACCTTTCTTT. Translating it yields CASSPTWGGASEPFF.

The chain uses TRBV6-1 and TRBJ1-4, with D hard to call. CDR1 and CDR2 (germline): MNHNS, SASEGT. The CDR3 totals 15 residues. Trimming stripped 5 bases from V and 4 bases from J, with 14 bases between. The CDR3, as DNA: TGTGCCAGCAGTTCCGGACCCTGGGATAATGAAAAACTGTTTTTT. Its protein is CASSSGPWDNEKLFF.

The V and J genes are TRBV30 and TRBJ1-4, with TRBD1 as a possible D gene (6 bases). The CDR3 is 18 residues long. Per the germline V gene, CDR1 is GTSNPN and CDR2 is SVGIG (reference sequence). V gave up 2 bases and J gave up 4 bases, with 23 bases separating them. Written as DNA, the CDR3 is TGTGCCTGGAGTCGGAGACGGGGGCGCCGTAACCTTAATGAAAAACTGTTTTTT. Its translation: CAWSRRRGRRNLNEKLFF.

The chain employs TRBV6-5 and TRBJ2-4; D gene ambiguous. V was shortened by 5 bases and J by 6 bases, with 5 bases between the two germline ends. Germline CDR1 and CDR2: MNHEY and SVGAGI. The CDR3 runs to 11 residues. The CDR3 DNA follows: TGTGCCAGCAGTGCCGGAAACATTCAGTACTTC. It codes for CASSAGNIQYF.

This rearrangement joins TRBV6-6 to TRBJ1-1; D is undetermined. The CDR3 totals 14 residues. Trimming cost V 0 bases and J 5 bases, with 10 bases left between them. Germline V lookup: CDR1 MNHNY, CDR2 SVGAGI (reference sequence). CDR3: CASSYSWATTEAFF. In nucleotides, the CDR3 is TGTGCCAGCAGTTACTCATGGGCCACGACTGAAGCTTTCTTT.

The chain employs TRBV11-3 and TRBJ2-1; no clear D gene. This CDR3 is 12 amino acids long. V lost 0 bases and J 7 bases, leaving 4 bases between the germline ends. The germline CDR1 and CDR2 sequences are SGHNT and YENEEA. Here the CDR3 reads CASSLDWNEQFF. The CDR3 DNA reads TGTGCCAGCAGCTTAGACTGGAATGAGCAGTTCTTC.

The chain employs TRBV5-1 and TRBJ2-7; TRBD2 is a possible D gene (6 bases). In germline, CDR1 is SGHRS, CDR2 YFSETQ. The length of the CDR3 is 12 residues. Trimming shortened V by 4 bases and J by 6 bases, and 11 bases separated the two germline ends. The CDR3 DNA reads as TGCGCCAGCAGCATGGGGGGAGCCGAGCAGTACTTC. It codes for CASSMGGAEQYF.

J is TRBJ2-3 and V is TRBV19; D is perhaps TRBD1 (5 bases). Trimming cost V 1 base and J 5 bases, with 13 bases left between them. The germline CDR1 and CDR2 sequences are LNHDA and SQIVND (reference sequence). The CDR3 has 15 amino acids. CDR3 bases: TGTGCCAGTAGTATAGCCCAAGGGGTGGGAGATACGCAGTATTTT. Translating gives CASSIAQGVGDTQYF.

In regard to this clone: Other DNA sequences in this sample translate to the same CDR3. The rearrangement links TRBV5-1 to TRBJ2-7; unclear D gene. This CDR3 comprises 15 residues. Deletions cut 0 bases from V and 2 bases from J, with 12 bases between. The V gene's germline CDR1 is SGHRS and CDR2 YFSETQ. The CDR3 DNA follows: TGCGCCAGCAGCTTGGGTCCGGTTCAGCCCTACGAGCAGTACTTC. Its protein product is CASSLGPVQPYEQYF. Complete variable domain (other parts from reference TRBV5-1 and TRBJ2-7): KAGVTQTPRYLIKTRGQQVTLSCSPISGHRSVSWYQQTPGQGLQFLFEYFSETQRNKGNFPGRFSGRQFSNSRSEMNVSTLELGDSALYLCASSLGPVQPYEQYFGPGTRLTVT.

The rearrangement uses TRBV19 and TRBJ2-7; 9 bases are a match to TRBD1. The V gene's germline CDR1 is LNHDA and CDR2 SQIVND (reference sequence). J lost 6 bases, V lost 4 bases, and 10 bases had no gene match. The CDR3 runs to 15 residues. Here the CDR3 DNA reads TGTGCCAGTAGTAAGATGAGGACAGGGGCAGGCGAGCAGTACTTC. Protein product: CASSKMRTGAGEQYF.

The chain has TRBV4-2 and TRBJ1-4; D might be TRBD1 (6 bases). From germline, CDR1 is LGHNA and CDR2 YNFKEQ. CDR3 length: 14 amino acids. V was cut by 1 base and J by 5 bases, with 8 bases left in between. CDR3 DNA: TGTGCCAGCAGCCAAGCAGGGGAGAATGAAAAACTGTTTTTT. Its translation is CASSQAGENEKLFF.

The rearrangement joins TRBV9 to TRBJ2-7, with D possibly called TRBD1 or TRBD2 (6 bases each). Germline CDR1 SGDLS, CDR2 YYNGEE. Trimming removed 3 bases from V and 0 bases from J, with 13 bases in between. The CDR3 totals 15 residues. Written as DNA, the CDR3 is TGTGCCAGCAGCGCCCCCGGGGGACACTCCTACGAGCAGTACTTC. This translates into CASSAPGGHSYEQYF.

A single count supports this clone. The chain recombines TRBV18 with TRBJ1-2; possible D gene TRBD1, 6 bases. CDR1 and CDR2 (germline): KGHSH, LQKENI. V was clipped by 2 bases and J by 2 bases, with 12 bases between them. This CDR3 has 15 residues. The CDR3 DNA sequence: TGTGCCAGCTCACCAGGGGGGGCGCTGAACTATGGCTACACCTTC. Its translation is CASSPGGALNYGYTF.